The source of this T cell receptor (beta chain) is a study of response to subunit inactivated influenza vaccine. This CDR3 is built from 14 residues. The germline gives CDR1 LGHDT, CDR2 YNNKEL (reference sequence). Trimming left V 2 bases short and J 6 bases short, with 10 bases between. TCRdb re-analysed the RT-PCR reads in MiXCR, keeping a single row per CDR3 protein. The sample records under 200,000 distinct CDR3 sequences, approximately 12% being singletons. The origin of this receptor is a man between 50 and 75 years old who received an inactivated influenza vaccine. Here the sequenced sample was CD8+ T cells sorted from PBMCs, taken less than 25 months after vaccination. The V call is TRBV3-1, the J call TRBJ2-2; D possibly corresponds to TRBD2 (5 bases). The DNA of the CDR3 is TGTGCCAGCAGCCAAAACTTAGCGCCCGGGGAGCTGTTTTTT. Its translation is CASSQNLAPGELFF.